Listed below are T cell receptor beta chains from one sample, sequenced in a study of T cell changes during pregnancy in multiple sclerosis. Only in-frame clones appear in the TCRdb table, and some are missing; sequencing was by immunoSEQ multiplex PCR. The data show roughly 32,000 clones, 70% to 90% seen once. The specimen was CD8+ T cells from peripheral blood mononuclear cells, collected in the third trimester of pregnancy. The receptors here all came from a female donor with multiple sclerosis, enrolled in a pregnancy study. Each CDR3 is given with its conserved first and last residue. A D gene is named only where the DNA matches it firmly. Clone sizes are given selectively: once, few, many, or a class where the clone is expanded.

. | . | TRBJ2-7 | TRBV2 | CASRERREEQYF | TGTGCCAGCAGGGAGCGCAGGGAAGAGCAGTACTTC
. | TRBD2 | TRBJ2-2 | TRBV11-2 | CASALRGGGSGELFF | TGTGCCAGCGCCTTGCGCGGCGGGGGATCCGGGGAGCTGTTTTTT
. | TRBD2 | TRBJ2-2 | TRBV19 | CASRDGLAGHTGELFF | TGTGCCAGTAGGGATGGACTAGCGGGGCACACCGGGGAGCTGTTTTTT
. | . | TRBJ2-1 | TRBV6-4 | CASSEGTSNGNEQFF | TGTGCCAGCAGTGAGGGGACTTCAAATGGTAATGAGCAGTTCTTC
. | TRBD1 | TRBJ1-1 | TRBV7-9 | CASSPPVGQARTEAFF | TGTGCCAGCAGCCCCCCGGTAGGACAGGCGCGAACTGAAGCTTTCTTT
. | . | TRBJ1-1 | TRBV6-5 | CASWSRSGAFF | TGTGCCAGCTGGAGCCGTAGTGGGGCTTTCTTT
. | . | TRBJ1-1 | TRBV6-5 | CASSITGLNTEAFF | TGTGCCAGCAGTATCACAGGACTGAACACTGAAGCTTTCTTT
. | . | TRBJ2-5 | TRBV4-2 | CASSQDSIRGPEETQYF | TGTGCCAGCAGCCAAGATTCAATCCGGGGTCCGGAGGAGACCCAGTACTTC
once | . | TRBJ2-7 | TRBV6-5 | CASSGQGGNEQYF | TGTGCCAGCAGCGGGCAGGGGGGAAACGAGCAGTACTTC
. | . | TRBJ1-1 | TRBV5-4 | CASSLADTEAFF | TGTGCCAGCAGCTTGGCGGACACTGAAGCTTTCTTT
. | TRBD2 | TRBJ2-1 | TRBV9 | CASSVFGGVNEQFF | TGTGCCAGCAGCGTATTCGGGGGGGTCAATGAGCAGTTCTTC
. | TRBD2 | TRBJ2-3 | TRBV27 | CASRILAGGPGDTQYF | TGTGCCAGCAGAATACTAGCGGGGGGGCCGGGAGATACGCAGTATTTT
once | . | TRBJ1-5 | TRBV27 | CASSLSTGNQPQHF | TGTGCCAGCAGTTTAAGCACAGGTAATCAGCCCCAGCATTTT
. | TRBD2 | TRBJ2-1 | TRBV4-3 | CASSLIRGDEQFF | TGCGCCAGCAGCCTCATACGGGGGGATGAGCAGTTCTTC
. | . | TRBJ2-1 | TRBV7-6 | CASDDRGASNEQFF | TGTGCCAGCGACGACCGGGGGGCCAGCAATGAGCAGTTCTTC
. | TRBD1 | TRBJ2-5 | TRBV5-1 | CASSWDDRGTKETQYF | TGCGCCAGCAGCTGGGATGACAGGGGGACCAAAGAGACCCAGTACTTC
once | . | TRBJ2-7 | TRBV4-3 | CASSQDSYYEQYF | TGCGCCAGCAGCCAAGACTCGTACTACGAGCAGTACTTC
. | . | TRBJ2-1 | TRBV15 | CATSRVLASPYNEQFF | TGTGCCACCAGCAGAGTTCTAGCGAGTCCATACAATGAGCAGTTCTTC
. | . | TRBJ2-7 | TRBV25-1 | CASSESGYEQYF | TGTGCCAGCAGTGAATCAGGCTACGAGCAGTACTTC
once | TRBD1 | TRBJ1-3 | TRBV19 | CASSLGQGNTIYF | TGTGCCAGTAGCCTGGGACAGGGAAACACCATATATTTT